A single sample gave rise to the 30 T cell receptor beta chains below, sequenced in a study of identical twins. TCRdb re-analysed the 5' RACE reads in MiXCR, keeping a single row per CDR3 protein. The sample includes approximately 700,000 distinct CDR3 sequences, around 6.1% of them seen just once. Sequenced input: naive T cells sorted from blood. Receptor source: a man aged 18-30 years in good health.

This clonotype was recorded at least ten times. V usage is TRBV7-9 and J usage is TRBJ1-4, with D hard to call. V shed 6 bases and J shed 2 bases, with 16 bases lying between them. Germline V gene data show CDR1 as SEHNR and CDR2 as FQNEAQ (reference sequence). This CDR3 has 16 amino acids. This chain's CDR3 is CASSTVQESTNEKLFF. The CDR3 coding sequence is TGTGCCAGCAGTACAGTCCAGGAATCGACTAATGAAAAACTGTTTTTT. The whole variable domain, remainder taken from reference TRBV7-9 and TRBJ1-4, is DTGVSQNPRHKITKRGQNVTFRCDPISEHNRLYWYRQTLGQGPEFLTYFQNEAQLEKSRLLSDRFSAERPKGSFSTLEIQRTEQGDSAMYLCASSTVQESTNEKLFFGSGTQLSVL.

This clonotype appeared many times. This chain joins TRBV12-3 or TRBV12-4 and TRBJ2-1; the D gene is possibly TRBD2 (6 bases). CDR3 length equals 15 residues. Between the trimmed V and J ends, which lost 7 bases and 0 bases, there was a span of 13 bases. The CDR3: CASTWDSASYNEQFF. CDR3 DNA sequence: TGTGCCAGCACCTGGGACTCCGCCTCCTACAATGAGCAGTTCTTC.

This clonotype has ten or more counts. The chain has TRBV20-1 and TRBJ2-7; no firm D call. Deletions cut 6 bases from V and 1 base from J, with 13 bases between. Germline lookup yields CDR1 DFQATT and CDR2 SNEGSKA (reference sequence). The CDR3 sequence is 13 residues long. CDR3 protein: CSAEILSSYEQYF. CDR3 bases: TGCAGTGCCGAGATCCTGAGTTCCTACGAGCAGTACTTC.

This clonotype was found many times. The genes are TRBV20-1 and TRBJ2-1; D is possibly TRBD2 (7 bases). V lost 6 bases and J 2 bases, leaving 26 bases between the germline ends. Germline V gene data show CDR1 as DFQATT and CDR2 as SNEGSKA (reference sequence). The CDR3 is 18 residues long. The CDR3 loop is CSADKGGGGGRTYNEQFF. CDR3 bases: TGCAGTGCGGACAAGGGGGGAGGGGGGGGCCGGACCTACAATGAGCAGTTCTTC.

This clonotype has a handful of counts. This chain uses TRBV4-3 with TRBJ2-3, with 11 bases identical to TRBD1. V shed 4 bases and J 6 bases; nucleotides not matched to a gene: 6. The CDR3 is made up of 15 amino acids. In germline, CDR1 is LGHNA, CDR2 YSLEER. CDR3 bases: TGCGCCAGCAGCCCCGGGACAGGGGGGTGGGATACGCAGTATTTT. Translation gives CASSPGTGGWDTQYF.

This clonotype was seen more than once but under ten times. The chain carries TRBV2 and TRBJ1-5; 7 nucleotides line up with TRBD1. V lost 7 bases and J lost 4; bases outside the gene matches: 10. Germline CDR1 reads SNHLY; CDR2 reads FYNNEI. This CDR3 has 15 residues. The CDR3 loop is CASNRQGGRNQPQHF. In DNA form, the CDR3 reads TGTGCCAGCAACCGACAGGGAGGGAGAAATCAGCCCCAGCATTTT.

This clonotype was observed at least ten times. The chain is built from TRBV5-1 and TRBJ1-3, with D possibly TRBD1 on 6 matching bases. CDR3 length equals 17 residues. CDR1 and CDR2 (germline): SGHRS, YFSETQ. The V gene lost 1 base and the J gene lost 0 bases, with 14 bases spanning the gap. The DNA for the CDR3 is TGCGCCAGCAGCTTGTTACAGGGCCAAGCCTCTGGAAACACCATATATTTT. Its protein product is CASSLLQGQASGNTIYF.

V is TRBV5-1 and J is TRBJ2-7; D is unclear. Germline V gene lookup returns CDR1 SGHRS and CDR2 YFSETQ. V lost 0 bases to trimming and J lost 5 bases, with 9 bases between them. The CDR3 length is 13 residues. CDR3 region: CASSLDPSDEQYV. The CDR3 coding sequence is TGCGCCAGCAGCTTGGACCCCTCGGACGAGCAGTACGTC.

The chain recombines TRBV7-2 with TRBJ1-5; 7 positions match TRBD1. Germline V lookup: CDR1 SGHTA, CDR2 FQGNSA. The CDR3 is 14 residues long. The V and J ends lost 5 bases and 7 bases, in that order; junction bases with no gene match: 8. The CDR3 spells CASSQRGQGQPQHF. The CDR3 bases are TGTGCCAGCAGCCAAAGGGGGCAAGGACAGCCCCAGCATTTT. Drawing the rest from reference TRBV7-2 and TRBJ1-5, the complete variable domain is GAGVSQSPSNKVTEKGKDVELRCDPISGHTALYWYRQSLGQGLEFLIYFQGNSAPDKSGLPSDRFSAERTGGSVSTLTIQRTQQEDSAVYLCASSQRGQGQPQHFGDGTRLSIL.

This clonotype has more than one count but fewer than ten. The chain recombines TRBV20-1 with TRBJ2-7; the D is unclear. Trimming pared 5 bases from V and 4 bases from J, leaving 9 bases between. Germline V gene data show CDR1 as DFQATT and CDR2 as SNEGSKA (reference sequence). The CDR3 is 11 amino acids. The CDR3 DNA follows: TGCAGTGCTCAAGACTTATACGAGCAGTACTTC. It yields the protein CSAQDLYEQYF.

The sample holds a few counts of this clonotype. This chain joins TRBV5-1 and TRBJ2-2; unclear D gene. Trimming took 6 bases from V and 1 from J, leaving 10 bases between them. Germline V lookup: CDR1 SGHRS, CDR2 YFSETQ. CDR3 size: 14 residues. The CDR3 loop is CASMQVQNTGELFF. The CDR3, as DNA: TGCGCCAGCATGCAGGTGCAGAACACCGGGGAGCTGTTTTTT.

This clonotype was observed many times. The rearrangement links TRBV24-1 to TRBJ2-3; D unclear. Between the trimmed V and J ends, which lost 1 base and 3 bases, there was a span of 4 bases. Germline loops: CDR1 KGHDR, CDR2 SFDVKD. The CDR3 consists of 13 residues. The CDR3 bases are TGTGCCACCAGTGATTTTGAGACAGATACGCAGTATTTT. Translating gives CATSDFETDTQYF.

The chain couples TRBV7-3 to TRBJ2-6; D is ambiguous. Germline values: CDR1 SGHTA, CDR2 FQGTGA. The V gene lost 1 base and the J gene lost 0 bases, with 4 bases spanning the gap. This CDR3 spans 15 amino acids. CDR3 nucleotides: TGTGCCAGCAGCTTAATAAGCTCTGGGGCCAACGTCCTGACTTTC. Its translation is CASSLISSGANVLTF. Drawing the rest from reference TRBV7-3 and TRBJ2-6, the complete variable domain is GAGVSQTPSNKVTEKGKYVELRCDPISGHTALYWYRQSLGQGPEFLIYFQGTGAADDSGLPNDRFFAVRPEGSVSTLKIQRTERGDSAVYLCASSLISSGANVLTFGAGSRLTVL.

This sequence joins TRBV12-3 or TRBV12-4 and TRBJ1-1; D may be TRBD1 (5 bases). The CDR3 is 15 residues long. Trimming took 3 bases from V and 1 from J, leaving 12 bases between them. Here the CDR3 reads CASSFRGTANTEAFF. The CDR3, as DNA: TGTGCCAGCAGTTTTAGAGGGACCGCGAACACTGAAGCTTTCTTT.

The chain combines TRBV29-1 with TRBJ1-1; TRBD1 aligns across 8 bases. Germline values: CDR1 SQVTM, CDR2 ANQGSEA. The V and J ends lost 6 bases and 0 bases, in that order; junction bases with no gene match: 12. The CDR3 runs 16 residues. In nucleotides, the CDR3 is TGCAGCGTCCTGATAACAGGGGGTGGGATGAACACTGAAGCTTTCTTT. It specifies CSVLITGGGMNTEAFF.

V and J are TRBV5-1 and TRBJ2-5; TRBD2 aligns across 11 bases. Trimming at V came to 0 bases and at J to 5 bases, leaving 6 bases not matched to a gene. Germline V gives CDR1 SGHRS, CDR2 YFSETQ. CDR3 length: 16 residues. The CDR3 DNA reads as TGCGCCAGCAGCTTGGAGAAAACTAGCGGGAGTGAGACCCAGTACTTC. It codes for CASSLEKTSGSETQYF.

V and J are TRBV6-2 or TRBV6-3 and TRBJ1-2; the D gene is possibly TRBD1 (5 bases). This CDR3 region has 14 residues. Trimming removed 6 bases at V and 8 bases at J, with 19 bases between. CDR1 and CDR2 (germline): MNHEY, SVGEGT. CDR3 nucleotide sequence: TGTGCCAGCAGCTCGGGGACCGCCTCCGGAGGCTACACCTTC. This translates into CASSSGTASGGYTF.

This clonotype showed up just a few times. The DNA of the CDR3 is TGCGCCAGCAGCATACCTCGGACTAGCGGGACTTACGAGCAGTACTTC. The encoded protein is CASSIPRTSGTYEQYF. The chain has TRBV5-1 and TRBJ2-7, with TRBD2 matching 12 bases. Germline trimming cut 4 bases from V and 4 bases from J; bases unmatched to any gene: 9. The CDR3 extends over 16 amino acids. Germline CDR1 and CDR2: SGHRS and YFSETQ.

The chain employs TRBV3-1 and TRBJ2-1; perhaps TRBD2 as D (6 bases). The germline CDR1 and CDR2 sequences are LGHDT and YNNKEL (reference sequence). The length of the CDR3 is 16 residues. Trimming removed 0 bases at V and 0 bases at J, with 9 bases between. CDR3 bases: TGTGCCAGCAGCCAAGAAACCGGGAGCTCCTACAATGAGCAGTTCTTC. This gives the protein CASSQETGSSYNEQFF.

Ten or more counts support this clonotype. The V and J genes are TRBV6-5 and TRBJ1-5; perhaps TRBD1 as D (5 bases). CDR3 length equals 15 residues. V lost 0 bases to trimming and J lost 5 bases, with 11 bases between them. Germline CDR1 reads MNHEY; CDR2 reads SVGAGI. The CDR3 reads CASSYSVSGHQPQHF. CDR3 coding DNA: TGTGCCAGCAGTTACTCGGTTTCAGGGCATCAGCCCCAGCATTTT.

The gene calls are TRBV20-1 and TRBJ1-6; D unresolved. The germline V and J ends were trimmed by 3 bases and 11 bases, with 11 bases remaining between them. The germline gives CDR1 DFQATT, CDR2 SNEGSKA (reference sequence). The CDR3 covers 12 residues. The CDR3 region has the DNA TGCAGTGCTAGTTTCGGCCCGCCACCCCTCCACTTT. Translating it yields CSASFGPPPLHF.

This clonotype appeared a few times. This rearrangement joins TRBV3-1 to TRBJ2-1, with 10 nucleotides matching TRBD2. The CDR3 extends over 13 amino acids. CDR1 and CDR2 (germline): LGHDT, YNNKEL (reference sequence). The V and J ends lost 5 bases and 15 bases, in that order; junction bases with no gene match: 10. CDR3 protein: CASSTTAGGLGFF. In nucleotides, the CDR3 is TGTGCCAGCAGCACAACAGCGGGAGGGCTGGGGTTCTTC.

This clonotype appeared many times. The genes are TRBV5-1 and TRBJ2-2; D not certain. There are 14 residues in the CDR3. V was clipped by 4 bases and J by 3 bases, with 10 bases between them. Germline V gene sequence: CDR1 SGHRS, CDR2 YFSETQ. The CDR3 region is CASSRRHDTGELFF. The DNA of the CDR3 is TGCGCCAGCAGCAGGAGACATGACACCGGGGAGCTGTTTTTT.

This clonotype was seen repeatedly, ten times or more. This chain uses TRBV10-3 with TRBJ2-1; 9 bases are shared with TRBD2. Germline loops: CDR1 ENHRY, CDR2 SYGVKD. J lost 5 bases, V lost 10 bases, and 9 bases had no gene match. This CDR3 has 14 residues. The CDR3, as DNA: TGTGCCACAACTCTAGCGGGAACCCACAATGAGCAGTTCTTC. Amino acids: CATTLAGTHNEQFF.

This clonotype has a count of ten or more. The CDR3 here is CASSQSGTSGITDTQYF. The CDR3, as DNA: TGCGCCAGCAGCCAATCCGGGACTAGCGGGATCACAGATACGCAGTATTTT. V is TRBV4-3 and J is TRBJ2-3, with 13 bases that match TRBD2. The CDR3 has 17 amino acids. Trimming at V came to 2 bases and at J to 2 bases, leaving 4 bases not matched to a gene. CDR1 and CDR2 from the germline V gene are LGHNA and YSLEER.

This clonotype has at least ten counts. For the CDR3, the DNA is TGCGCCAGCAGCCAAGAGCTCCCGGGAACAACTAATGAAAAACTGTTTTTT. This gives the protein CASSQELPGTTNEKLFF. The chain carries TRBV4-3 and TRBJ1-4; D is ambiguous. Germline V gene sequence: CDR1 LGHNA, CDR2 YSLEER. The CDR3 consists of 17 residues. Trimming took 0 bases from V and 0 from J, leaving 11 bases between them.

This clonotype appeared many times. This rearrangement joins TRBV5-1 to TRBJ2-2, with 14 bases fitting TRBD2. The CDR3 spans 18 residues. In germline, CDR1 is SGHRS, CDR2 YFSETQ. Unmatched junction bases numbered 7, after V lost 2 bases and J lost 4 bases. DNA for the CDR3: TGCGCCAGCAGCTTACGACTAGCGGGAGGGCGTGGCACCGGGGAGCTGTTTTTT. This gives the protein CASSLRLAGGRGTGELFF.

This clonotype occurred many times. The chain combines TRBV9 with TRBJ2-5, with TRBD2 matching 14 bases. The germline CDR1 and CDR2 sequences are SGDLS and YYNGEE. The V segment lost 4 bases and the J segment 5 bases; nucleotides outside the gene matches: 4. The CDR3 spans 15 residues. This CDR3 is CASSKRTSGRETQYF. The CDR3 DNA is TGTGCCAGCAGCAAGAGGACTAGCGGGAGGGAGACCCAGTACTTC.

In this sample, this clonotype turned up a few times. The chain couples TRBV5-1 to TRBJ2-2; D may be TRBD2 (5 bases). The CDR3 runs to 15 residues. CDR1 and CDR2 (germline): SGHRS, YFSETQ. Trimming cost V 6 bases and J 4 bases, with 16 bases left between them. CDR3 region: CASTLDSASTGELFF. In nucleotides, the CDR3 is TGCGCCAGCACCCTCGATAGCGCCAGCACCGGGGAGCTGTTTTTT.

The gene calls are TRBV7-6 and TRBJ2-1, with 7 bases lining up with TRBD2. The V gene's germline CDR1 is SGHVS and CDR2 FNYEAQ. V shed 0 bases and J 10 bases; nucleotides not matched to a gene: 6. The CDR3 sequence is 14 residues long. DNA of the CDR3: TGTGCCAGCAGCTTAGCGCTGACTAGCCGGGAGCAGTTCTTC. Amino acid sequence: CASSLALTSREQFF.